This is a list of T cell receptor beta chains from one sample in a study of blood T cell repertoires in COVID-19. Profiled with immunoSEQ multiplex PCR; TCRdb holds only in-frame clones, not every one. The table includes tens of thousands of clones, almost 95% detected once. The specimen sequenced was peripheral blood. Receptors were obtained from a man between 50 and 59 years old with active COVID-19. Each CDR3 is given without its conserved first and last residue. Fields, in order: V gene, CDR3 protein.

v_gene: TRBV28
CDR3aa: ASSWDRGHNYGYT

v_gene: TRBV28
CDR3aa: ASSPRRDAYEQY

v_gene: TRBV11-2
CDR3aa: ASRDDRASYTGELF

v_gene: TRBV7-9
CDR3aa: ASSLDSSYEQY

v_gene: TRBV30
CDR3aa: AWSETVSYEQY

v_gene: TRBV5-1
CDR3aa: ASRQTQTNYGYT

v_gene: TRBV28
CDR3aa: ASWQGDGYT

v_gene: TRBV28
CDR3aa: ASSFEQGADQPQH

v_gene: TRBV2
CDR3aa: ASSVDREVYTEAF

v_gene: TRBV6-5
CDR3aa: ASSYLGGNNEQF

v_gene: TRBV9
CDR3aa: ASSPFGVGGSYEQY

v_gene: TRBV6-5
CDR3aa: ASSYHQRGNEQF

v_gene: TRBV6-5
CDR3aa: ASSSNRDLGYT

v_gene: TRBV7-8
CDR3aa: ASSPVNEQF

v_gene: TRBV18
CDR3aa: ASSPPSGSTDTQY

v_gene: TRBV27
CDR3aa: ASSSPQGGTYEQY

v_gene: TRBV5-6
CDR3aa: ASSFDRGLGGYT

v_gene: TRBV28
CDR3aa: ASSFTSGTPPNEQF

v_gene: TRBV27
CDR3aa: ASSPAGVGTEAF

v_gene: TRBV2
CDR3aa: ANGKTGASYEQY

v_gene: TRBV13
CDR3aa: ASSPRGQGWEQETQY

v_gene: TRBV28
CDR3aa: ASSPLAGGSESDTQY

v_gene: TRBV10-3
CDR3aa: AISGIYARDTGELF

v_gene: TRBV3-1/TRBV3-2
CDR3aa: ASSQDVGREYEQF

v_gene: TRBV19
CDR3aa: ASRKLGGNTEAF

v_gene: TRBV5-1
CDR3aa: ASSLSQGTEAF

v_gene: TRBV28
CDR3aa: ASSLVVTQETQY

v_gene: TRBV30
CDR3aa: AWSLQGNYGYT

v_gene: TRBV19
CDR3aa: ASSIRTQNTEAF

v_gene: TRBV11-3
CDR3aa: ASSYTWGSGANTGELF

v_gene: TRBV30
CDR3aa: ALNGGQVLTGELF

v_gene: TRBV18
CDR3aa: ASSPRDASGSGTGELF

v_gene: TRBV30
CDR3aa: ASHRSGWEEAF